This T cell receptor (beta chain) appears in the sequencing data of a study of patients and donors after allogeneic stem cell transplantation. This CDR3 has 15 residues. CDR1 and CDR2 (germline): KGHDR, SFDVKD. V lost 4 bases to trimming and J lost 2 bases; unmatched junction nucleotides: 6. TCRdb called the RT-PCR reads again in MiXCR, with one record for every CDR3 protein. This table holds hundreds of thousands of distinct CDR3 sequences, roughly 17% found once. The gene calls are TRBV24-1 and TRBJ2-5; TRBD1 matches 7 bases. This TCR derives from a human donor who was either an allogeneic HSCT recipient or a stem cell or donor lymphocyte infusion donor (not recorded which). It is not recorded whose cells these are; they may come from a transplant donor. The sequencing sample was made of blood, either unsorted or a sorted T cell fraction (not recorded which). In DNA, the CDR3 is TGTGCCACCAGTGACCCGGGGACAGCACAAGAGACCCAGTACTTC. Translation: CATSDPGTAQETQYF.